Listed here are 23 T cell receptor beta chains from one sample, sequenced in a study of PD-L1 blockade in urothelial cancer. Profiled with immunoSEQ multiplex PCR; TCRdb holds only in-frame clones, not every one. The sample includes roughly 130,000 clones, 84% of them seen just once. Time point reported: pretreatment peripheral blood. This specimen was PBMCs, taken around atezolizumab (anti-PD-L1) treatment. The receptor set was obtained from a man aged 45-65 years with urothelial cancer.

This rearrangement joins TRBV30 to TRBJ2-3; D is perhaps TRBD2 (8 bases). V lost 3 bases to trimming and J lost 11 bases, with 21 bases between them. Germline CDR1 GTSNPN, CDR2 SVGIG (reference sequence). The CDR3 has 14 amino acids. The CDR3 region has the DNA TGTGCCTGGAGGACGAGCGGGAGCAGGGGGTGGCAGTATTTT. It codes for CAWRTSGSRGWQYF. Full variable domain (remainder filled in from reference TRBV30 and TRBJ2-3): SQTIHQWPATLVQPVGSPLSLECTVEGTSNPNLYWYRQAAGRGLQLLFYSVGIGQISSEVPQNLSASRPQDRQFILSSKKLLLSDSGFYLCAWRTSGSRGWQYFGPGTRLTVL.

This chain joins TRBV28 and TRBJ1-6, with no clear D. There are 16 residues in the CDR3. V shed 2 bases and J shed 4 bases, with 12 bases lying between them. In germline, CDR1 is MDHEN, CDR2 SYDVKM. CDR3 residues: CASSLGGRRYNSPLHF. The CDR3 nucleotides read TGTGCCAGCAGTTTAGGTGGGCGCCGATATAATTCACCCCTCCACTTT.

The rearrangement links TRBV5-5 to TRBJ2-7; 10 nucleotides match TRBD2. After removal of 3 bases from V and 4 bases from J, the junction contained 7 bases not matched to a gene. The CDR3 is 15 residues long. CDR1 and CDR2 from the germline V gene are SGHKS and YYEKEE (reference sequence). CDR3 amino acids: CASSSELAGFYEQYF. The DNA of the CDR3 is TGTGCCAGCAGCTCCGAACTAGCGGGATTTTACGAGCAGTACTTC.

This chain joins TRBV4-1 and TRBJ1-2, with D uncertain. Trimming cost V 0 bases and J 4 bases, with 9 bases left between them. Looked up from germline, CDR1 is MGHRA and CDR2 is YSYEKL. The CDR3 totals 14 residues. The CDR3 reads CASSQDEALYGYTF. CDR3 nucleotide sequence: TGCGCCAGCAGCCAAGATGAGGCCCTCTATGGCTACACCTTC.

V and J are TRBV11-2 and TRBJ2-7, with 14 bases aligning to TRBD2. V was pared by 2 bases and J by 3 bases, with 9 bases of the junction left unmatched. The germline V gene has CDR1 SGHAT and CDR2 FQNNGV. This CDR3 comprises 18 residues. The CDR3 DNA reads as TGTGCCAGCAGCTTAAGTGTGACTAGCGGGAGGGCCGTCTACGAGCAGTACTTC. Translation: CASSLSVTSGRAVYEQYF.

The chain uses TRBV5-1 and TRBJ2-5, with a possible D match to TRBD2 (5 bases). CDR3 length: 14 amino acids. Per germline, CDR1 SGHRS and CDR2 YFSETQ. The ends were cut back, 4 bases at V and 6 bases at J, with 16 bases in the middle. This chain's CDR3 is CASSPVGTGKTQYF. CDR3 bases: TGCGCCAGCAGCCCTGTGGGTACCGGGAAGACCCAGTACTTC.

V is TRBV27 and J is TRBJ2-2; TRBD2 matches 14 bases. Trimming removed 5 bases from V and 4 bases from J; junction bases left unmatched: 3. CDR3 length: 16 residues. The germline CDR1 and CDR2 sequences are MNHEY and SMNVEV (reference sequence). CDR3 in amino acids: CASSPTSGRGTGELFF. Here the CDR3 DNA reads TGTGCCAGCAGTCCGACTAGCGGGAGGGGCACCGGGGAGCTGTTTTTT.

A word on this clone: Other DNA sequences in the same sample also yield this CDR3. This sequence joins TRBV20-1 and TRBJ2-7; no firm D call. The germline V and J ends were trimmed by 4 bases and 3 bases, with 7 bases remaining between them. Germline V CDR1 and CDR2: DFQATT, SNEGSKA (reference sequence). The CDR3 contains 11 residues. CDR3 amino acids: CSAIANYEQYF. As DNA, the CDR3 is TGCAGTGCTATAGCTAACTACGAGCAGTACTTC.

This chain joins TRBV5-4 and TRBJ1-6; D uncertain. CDR3 length: 15 residues. V was shortened by 4 bases and J by 2 bases, with 10 bases between the two germline ends. The germline CDR1 and CDR2 sequences are SGHNT and YYREEE (reference sequence). CDR3 protein: CASSTREAYNSPLHF. As DNA, the CDR3 is TGTGCCAGCAGCACCCGGGAGGCCTATAATTCACCCCTCCACTTT.

This chain uses TRBV2 with TRBJ2-6, with 7 nucleotides matching TRBD1. Germline V gene lookup returns CDR1 SNHLY and CDR2 FYNNEI. V gave up 2 bases and J gave up 2 bases; unmatched junction bases: 6. The CDR3 runs 17 residues. The CDR3 bases are TGTGCCAGCAGTGAATCGGGACAGCGAACTGGGGCCAACGTCCTGACTTTC. Translating gives CASSESGQRTGANVLTF.

The rearrangement uses TRBV5-1 and TRBJ2-1; D uncertain. Germline V gene lookup returns CDR1 SGHRS and CDR2 YFSETQ. Trimming took off 0 bases at V and 9 bases at J, with 13 bases between the two ends. CDR3 length equals 14 residues. The CDR3 is CASSLGLAVGEQFF. In DNA form, the CDR3 reads TGCGCCAGCAGCTTGGGACTGGCCGTTGGTGAGCAGTTCTTC.

The chain uses TRBV5-8 and TRBJ1-2, with D perhaps TRBD1 (5 bases). Germline V gene lookup returns CDR1 SGHTS and CDR2 YDEGEE. CDR3 length equals 13 residues. V was cut by 4 bases and J by 4 bases, with 11 bases left in between. The CDR3: CASSLGVVYGYTF. CDR3 coding DNA: TGTGCCAGCAGCCTAGGGGTTGTCTATGGCTACACCTTC.

About this clone itself: The same CDR3 also results from other DNA sequences found in this sample. This sequence joins TRBV6-5 and TRBJ2-1; 10 bases match TRBD2. The CDR3 length is 14 residues. The V gene end was trimmed by 5 bases and the J gene end by 5 bases; junction bases not matched to a gene: 3. Germline CDR1 is MNHEY and CDR2 is SVGAGI. The chain's CDR3 is CASSRTSGDNEQFF. CDR3 coding DNA: TGTGCCAGCAGTCGGACTAGCGGAGACAATGAGCAGTTCTTC.

J is TRBJ1-6 and V is TRBV30; TRBD1 agrees at 7 bases. Trimming cost V 0 bases and J 10 bases; bases outside gene matches: 3. CDR3 length: 13 residues. The germline gives CDR1 GTSNPN, CDR2 SVGIG (reference sequence). DNA for the CDR3: TGTGCCTGGAGTGTACAGGGGATCTCACCCCTCCACTTT. Protein sequence: CAWSVQGISPLHF.

Written as DNA, the CDR3 is TGTGCCAGCCTGCGGGAGGGCCCTTACACAGATACGCAGTATTTT. It is translated as CASLREGPYTDTQYF. This chain joins TRBV2 and TRBJ2-3; 9 bases are a match to TRBD2. This CDR3 has 15 residues. Germline V gene data show CDR1 as SNHLY and CDR2 as FYNNEI. With V trimmed by 8 bases and J by 2 bases, 8 bases remained unmatched.

This rearrangement joins TRBV5-1 to TRBJ2-2, with 7 positions matching TRBD1. The CDR3 has 15 residues. Germline CDR1 is SGHRS and CDR2 is YFSETQ. V lost 3 bases and J lost 5; bases outside the gene matches: 7. The CDR3 here is CASSWAAQGTGELFF. The CDR3 bases are TGCGCCAGCAGCTGGGCGGCACAGGGGACCGGGGAGCTGTTTTTT.

V and J are TRBV5-6 and TRBJ2-3, with D possibly TRBD2 on 5 matching bases. V dropped 2 bases and J dropped 2 bases, with 9 bases sitting between them. The CDR3 spans 14 residues. Germline values: CDR1 SGHDT, CDR2 YYEEEE. The CDR3 here is CASSFTGYTDTQYF. In DNA, the CDR3 is TGTGCCAGCAGCTTTACGGGGTACACAGATACGCAGTATTTT.

This sequence joins TRBV19 and TRBJ2-5, with 7 bases matching TRBD1. Per germline, CDR1 LNHDA and CDR2 SQIVND (reference sequence). J gave up 2 bases and V 3 bases, and 6 bases lay outside the gene matches. This CDR3 is 15 amino acids long. In DNA, the CDR3 is TGTGCCAGTAGTATTATGTCGGGACAGCAAGAGACCCAGTACTTC. Its translation is CASSIMSGQQETQYF.

The chain couples TRBV7-2 to TRBJ2-1; D possibly corresponds to TRBD1 (5 bases). The V end was cut by 5 bases, the J end by 2 bases, with 13 bases between. Germline V gives CDR1 SGHTA, CDR2 FQGNSA. The CDR3 length is 15 residues. The CDR3 sequence is CASSPRKQAYNEQFF. The CDR3, as DNA: TGTGCCAGCAGCCCCCGAAAACAGGCCTACAATGAGCAGTTCTTC.

This chain uses TRBV7-9 with TRBJ2-7; 7 nucleotides line up with TRBD2. The V segment lost 0 bases and the J segment 7 bases; nucleotides outside the gene matches: 15. From germline, CDR1 is SEHNR and CDR2 FQNEAQ (reference sequence). The CDR3 spans 17 residues. CDR3 protein: CASSLAAGVGLRSEQYF. CDR3 nucleotide sequence: TGTGCCAGCAGCTTAGCTGCCGGGGTGGGACTACGCTCTGAGCAGTACTTC.

The V gene is TRBV23-1, the J gene TRBJ1-1; D perhaps matches TRBD1 (5 bases). TRBV23-1 falls under the ORF class, with uncertain function. This CDR3 has 18 residues. Trimming cost V 0 bases and J 1 base, with 18 bases left between them. CDR3 nucleotide sequence: TGCGCCAGCAGTCAATCCGGGGGACCCACGGGAAGGAACACTGAAGCTTTCTTT. Translation gives CASSQSGGPTGRNTEAFF.

The chain recombines TRBV7-3 with TRBJ2-3; no firm D call. Germline V lookup: CDR1 SGHTA, CDR2 FQGTGA. V was pared by 0 bases and J by 0 bases, with 7 bases between. CDR3 length: 15 residues. CDR3 protein: CASSLTSRSTDTQYF. Here the CDR3 DNA reads TGTGCCAGCAGCTTAACGAGTCGCAGCACAGATACGCAGTATTTT.

This clone was observed a single time. This chain joins TRBV5-1 and TRBJ1-2; 7 bases are a match to TRBD1. This CDR3 spans 15 amino acids. Germline V gene lookup returns CDR1 SGHRS and CDR2 YFSETQ. The V gene end was trimmed by 3 bases and the J gene end by 8 bases; junction bases not matched to a gene: 13. Here the CDR3 DNA reads TGCGCCAGCAGCTACGGGGGTGACAGGGTTTGGGGCTACACCTTC. Protein: CASSYGGDRVWGYTF.